These 8 T cell receptor beta chains were sequenced from one sample in a study of blood T cell repertoires in COVID-19. The data were produced by immunoSEQ multiplex PCR, yet TCRdb's version contains in-frame clones alone and is incomplete. The data show approximately 190,000 clones, roughly 84% seen once. Sample: PBMCs or T cells enriched from blood (not recorded which). All receptors come from a woman in her twenties or thirties who had been exposed to COVID-19.

This chain connects TRBV3-1 (or the pseudogene TRBV3-2) to TRBJ1-4; 7 nucleotides line up with TRBD1. The CDR3 runs to 15 residues. The V segment lost 5 bases and the J segment 9 bases; nucleotides outside the gene matches: 12. CDR1 and CDR2 (germline): LGHDT, YNNKEL (reference sequence). This chain's CDR3 is CASSDQGVWLKKLFF. Written as DNA, the CDR3 is TGTGCCAGCAGCGACCAGGGGGTGTGGCTCAAAAAACTGTTTTTT.

The gene calls are TRBV19 and TRBJ1-1; tentative D call: TRBD1 (5 bases). Germline V CDR1 and CDR2: LNHDA, SQIVND (reference sequence). The CDR3 is 13 amino acids. With 6 bases removed from V and 5 bases from J, the gap between germline ends came to 13 bases. The CDR3 DNA reads TGTGCCAGTAGACAATGGGGGGAGACTGAAGCTTTCTTT. Amino acids: CASRQWGETEAFF.

This chain links TRBV12-3 or TRBV12-4 with TRBJ2-5, with TRBD2 as a possible D gene (5 bases). CDR3 length equals 13 residues. Trimming shortened V by 5 bases and J by 7 bases, and 14 bases separated the two germline ends. CDR3 loop: CASSIVEGSTQYF. Written as DNA, the CDR3 is TGTGCCAGCAGTATCGTAGAGGGCTCGACCCAGTACTTC.

The rearrangement joins TRBV4-3 to TRBJ2-7; 12 positions match TRBD1. Germline trimming cut 0 bases from V and 5 bases from J; bases unmatched to any gene: 8. Germline V gene data show CDR1 as LGHNA and CDR2 as YSLEER. The CDR3 runs to 17 residues. CDR3 protein: CASSQEVGQGASNEQYF. CDR3 nucleotides: TGCGCCAGCAGCCAAGAGGTGGGACAGGGGGCCTCGAACGAGCAGTACTTC.

The CDR3 nucleotides read TGTGCCAGCTCACCAACTACGAATTTTATGAACACTGAAGCTTTCTTT. Protein product: CASSPTTNFMNTEAFF. This chain joins TRBV18 and TRBJ1-1, with D unresolved. Trimming removed 2 bases from V and 0 bases from J, with 13 bases in between. Germline V lookup: CDR1 KGHSH, CDR2 LQKENI. CDR3 size: 16 residues.

This chain joins TRBV27 and TRBJ1-6; D possibly corresponds to TRBD1 (6 bases). The germline V gene encodes CDR1 MNHEY and CDR2 SMNVEV (reference sequence). Trimming cost V 4 bases and J 6 bases, with 19 bases left between them. The CDR3 runs to 17 residues. The CDR3: CASSSEPGASSNSPLHF. The CDR3 coding sequence is TGTGCCAGCAGTTCCGAGCCAGGGGCATCTTCTAATTCACCCCTCCACTTT.

The chain uses TRBV7-3 and TRBJ2-7; maybe TRBD1 (6 bases). Germline loops: CDR1 SGHTA, CDR2 FQGTGA. The V end lost 5 bases, the J end lost 4 bases, and 12 bases lay between the germline ends. The CDR3 spans 13 residues. DNA for the CDR3: TGTGCCAGCAGCCGCACTAGGGGGTACGAGCAGTACTTC. Amino acids: CASSRTRGYEQYF. Combining the CDR3 with reference TRBV7-3 and TRBJ2-7 gives the whole variable domain GAGVSQTPSNKVTEKGKYVELRCDPISGHTALYWYRQSLGQGPEFLIYFQGTGAADDSGLPNDRFFAVRPEGSVSTLKIQRTERGDSAVYLCASSRTRGYEQYFGPGTRLTVT.

This chain connects TRBV27 to TRBJ1-5; tentatively, D is TRBD1 (6 bases). Germline loops: CDR1 MNHEY, CDR2 SMNVEV (reference sequence). Trimming took off 6 bases at V and 6 bases at J, with 18 bases between the two ends. This CDR3 contains 15 residues. The CDR3 bases are TGTGCCAGCAGACCCGGGCCAGGGGACGCTCAGCCCCAGCATTTT. Protein: CASRPGPGDAQPQHF.